The 6 T cell receptor beta chains in this list originate from one sample, sequenced in a study of blood T cell repertoires in COVID-19. Sequencing used immunoSEQ multiplex PCR; TCRdb keeps in-frame clones, though not all of them. Of more than 30,000 clones listed, roughly nine tenths were seen once; the top ten hold over 20%. Sequenced material: peripheral blood. These receptors all come from an elderly woman with active or convalescent COVID-19.

V gene TRBV30 combines with J gene TRBJ1-4, with 12 positions matching TRBD1. CDR3 size: 15 residues. Unmatched junction bases numbered 4, after V lost 1 base and J lost 7 bases. Germline CDR1 and CDR2: GTSNPN and SVGIG (reference sequence). The CDR3 region is CAWSEGDRGPEKLFF. The CDR3 bases are TGTGCCTGGAGTGAGGGGGACAGGGGGCCTGAAAAACTGTTTTTT.

The chain carries TRBV29-1 and TRBJ2-7, with TRBD2 identical over 9 bases. Germline CDR1 reads SQVTM; CDR2 reads ANQGSEA. This CDR3 spans 14 amino acids. V shed 2 bases, J shed 2 bases, and the junction held 4 bases outside the gene matches. In DNA form, the CDR3 reads TGCAGCGTTGAACCAGCGGGGGGAACCTACGAGCAGTACTTC. As protein: CSVEPAGGTYEQYF.

The genes are TRBV10-3 and TRBJ2-2, with 7 bases identical to TRBD1. V dropped 7 bases and J dropped 3; count of bases not matched to a gene: 5. The CDR3 is made up of 14 amino acids. In germline, CDR1 is ENHRY, CDR2 SYGVKD. CDR3 nucleotides: TGTGCCATCACTCTAACAGGGGACACCGGGGAGCTGTTTTTT. It is translated as CAITLTGDTGELFF.

The chain employs TRBV20-1 and TRBJ2-5, with a weak D call TRBD2 (5 bases). This CDR3 spans 11 amino acids. Germline V gene lookup returns CDR1 DFQATT and CDR2 SNEGSKA (reference sequence). Trimming shortened V by 1 base and J by 9 bases, and 9 bases separated the two germline ends. The CDR3 bases are TGCAGTGCTAGAGTTGTGGGAGCCCAGTACTTC. Translating it yields CSARVVGAQYF.

J is TRBJ2-7 and V is TRBV18; TRBD1 matches at 7 bases. Per germline, CDR1 KGHSH and CDR2 LQKENI. J gave up 2 bases and V 6 bases, and 10 bases lay outside the gene matches. The CDR3 loop spans 15 amino acids. In nucleotides, the CDR3 is TGTGCCAGCTCGGCGATACAGGGGACAACCTACGAGCAGTACTTC. It encodes CASSAIQGTTYEQYF.

The chain carries TRBV27 and TRBJ2-1, with D possibly being TRBD2 (6 bases). V was trimmed by 3 bases and J by 3 bases, leaving 15 bases between them. Germline CDR1 reads MNHEY; CDR2 reads SMNVEV (reference sequence). This CDR3 region has 16 residues. The CDR3 nucleotides read TGTGCCAGCAGTTTTTTCCGCGGGGCTAGCTACAATGAGCAGTTCTTC. Translating gives CASSFFRGASYNEQFF.